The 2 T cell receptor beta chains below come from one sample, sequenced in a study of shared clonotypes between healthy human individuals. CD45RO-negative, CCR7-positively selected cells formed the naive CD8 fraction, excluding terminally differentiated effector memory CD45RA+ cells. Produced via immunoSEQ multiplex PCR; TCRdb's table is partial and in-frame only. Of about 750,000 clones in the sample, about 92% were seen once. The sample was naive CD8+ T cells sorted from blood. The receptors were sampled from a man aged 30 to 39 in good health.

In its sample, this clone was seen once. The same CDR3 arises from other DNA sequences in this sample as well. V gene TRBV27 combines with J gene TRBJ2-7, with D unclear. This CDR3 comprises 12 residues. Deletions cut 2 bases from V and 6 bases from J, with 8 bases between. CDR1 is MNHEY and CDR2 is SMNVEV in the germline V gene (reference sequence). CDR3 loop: CASSLPGREQYF. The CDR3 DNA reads TGTGCCAGCAGTTTACCCGGGCGCGAGCAGTACTTC.

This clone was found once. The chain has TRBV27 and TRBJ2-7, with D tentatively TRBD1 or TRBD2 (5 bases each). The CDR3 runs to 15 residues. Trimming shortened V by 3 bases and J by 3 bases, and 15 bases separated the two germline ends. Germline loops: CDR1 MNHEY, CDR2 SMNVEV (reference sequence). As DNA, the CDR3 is TGTGCCAGCAGTTTCCAGGGAAGCGGTTACTACGAGCAGTACTTC. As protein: CASSFQGSGYYEQYF.